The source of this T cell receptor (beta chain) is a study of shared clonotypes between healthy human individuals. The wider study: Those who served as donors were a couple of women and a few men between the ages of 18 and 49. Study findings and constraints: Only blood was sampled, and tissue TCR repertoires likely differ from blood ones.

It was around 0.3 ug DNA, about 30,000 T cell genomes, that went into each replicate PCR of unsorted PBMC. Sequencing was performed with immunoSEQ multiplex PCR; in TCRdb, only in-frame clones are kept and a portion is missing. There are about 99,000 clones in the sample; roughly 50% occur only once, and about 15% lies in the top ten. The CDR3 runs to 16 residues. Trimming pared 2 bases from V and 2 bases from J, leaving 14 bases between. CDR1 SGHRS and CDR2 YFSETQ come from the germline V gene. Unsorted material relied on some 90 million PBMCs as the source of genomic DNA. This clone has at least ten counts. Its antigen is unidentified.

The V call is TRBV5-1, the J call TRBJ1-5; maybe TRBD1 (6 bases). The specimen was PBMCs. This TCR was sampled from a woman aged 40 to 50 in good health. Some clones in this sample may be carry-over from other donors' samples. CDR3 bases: TGCGCCAGCAGCTTCTACCCCAGGGGCGGCAATCAGCCCCAGCATTTT. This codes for CASSFYPRGGNQPQHF.